These 30 T cell receptor beta chains came from one sample sequenced in a study of blood T cell repertoires in COVID-19. The assay was immunoSEQ multiplex PCR, and TCRdb's table has in-frame clones only and misses some. The repertoire holds hundreds of thousands of clones, with 88% as singletons. The sequencing input was peripheral blood. The receptors originated from a woman aged 70-85 years with COVID-19, enrolled during active disease.

The chain links TRBV5-1 to TRBJ1-4; TRBD1 might be the D (5 bases). Germline V gene sequence: CDR1 SGHRS, CDR2 YFSETQ. Trimming removed 1 base at V and 5 bases at J, with 12 bases between. CDR3 length: 15 residues. CDR3 in amino acids: CASSLTGGENEKLFF. CDR3 nucleotide sequence: TGCGCCAGCAGCTTGACCGGGGGAGAAAATGAAAAACTGTTTTTT.

The chain employs TRBV5-6 and TRBJ2-1, with D possibly TRBD1 on 5 matching bases. The germline gives CDR1 SGHDT, CDR2 YYEEEE. V gave up 1 base and J gave up 10 bases, with 9 bases separating them. The CDR3 is 12 residues long. This chain's CDR3 is CASSLTGTEQFF. The CDR3 DNA sequence: TGTGCCAGCAGCTTGACAGGAACGGAGCAGTTCTTC.

This clone was seen more than once but under ten times. The chain links TRBV19 to TRBJ1-4; the match to TRBD1 covers 7 bases. CDR3 size: 16 residues. Germline V lookup: CDR1 LNHDA, CDR2 SQIVND (reference sequence). V lost 6 bases, J lost 7 bases, and 14 bases stayed unmatched. CDR3 protein: CASRAQPTGQREKLFF. Here the CDR3 DNA reads TGTGCCAGTAGAGCCCAGCCGACAGGGCAGCGTGAAAAACTGTTTTTT.

This sequence joins TRBV28 and TRBJ1-5, with D tentatively TRBD1 (6 bases). Trimming left V 5 bases short and J 0 bases short, with 8 bases between. This CDR3 is 14 amino acids long. The germline V gene encodes CDR1 MDHEN and CDR2 SYDVKM. CDR3 region: CASSRQVSNQPQHF. The CDR3 DNA reads as TGTGCCAGCAGTCGACAGGTTAGCAATCAGCCCCAGCATTTT. Variable domain in full (rest from reference TRBV28 and TRBJ1-5): DVKVTQSSRYLVKRTGEKVFLECVQDMDHENMFWYRQDPGLGLRLIYFSYDVKMKEKGDIPEGYSVSREKKERFSLILESASTNQTSMYLCASSRQVSNQPQHFGDGTRLSIL.

The table lists this clone with many counts. The chain recombines TRBV7-3 with TRBJ1-2, with TRBD1 matching over 7 bases. Germline-derived CDR1 and CDR2 are SGHTA and FQGTGA. The CDR3 covers 13 residues. The V gene end was trimmed by 5 bases and the J gene end by 7 bases; junction bases not matched to a gene: 7. The CDR3 is CASSTQTGAGYTF. In DNA, the CDR3 is TGTGCCAGCAGCACACAAACAGGGGCTGGCTACACCTTC.

The sample holds a few counts of this clone. The chain carries TRBV2 and TRBJ1-6; D gene unclear. This CDR3 spans 13 amino acids. V was clipped by 3 bases and J by 10 bases, with 10 bases between them. Germline CDR1 SNHLY, CDR2 FYNNEI. The CDR3 bases are TGTGCCAGCAGTGAGGCGGGAGGCTCACCCCTCCACTTT. The encoded protein is CASSEAGGSPLHF.

The chain couples TRBV6-5 to TRBJ2-5, with TRBD2 identical over 10 bases. Trimming took 6 bases from V and 7 from J; bases not matched to a gene: 11. The CDR3 totals 15 residues. CDR1 MNHEY and CDR2 SVGAGI come from the germline V gene. The CDR3 sequence is CASSSGVAGGGTQYF. CDR3 in DNA: TGTGCCAGCAGCTCCGGGGTAGCGGGGGGCGGGACCCAGTACTTC.

This chain links TRBV9 with TRBJ1-1; 8 nucleotides agree with TRBD1. V shed 5 bases, J shed 3 bases, and the junction held 6 bases outside the gene matches. CDR1 SGDLS and CDR2 YYNGEE come from the germline V gene. This CDR3 spans 14 amino acids. This CDR3 reads CASSQDREDTEAFF. In DNA, the CDR3 is TGTGCCAGCAGTCAGGACAGGGAGGACACTGAAGCTTTCTTT.

The rearrangement joins TRBV10-3 to TRBJ1-1, with TRBD1 as a possible D gene (5 bases). Trimming pared 6 bases from V and 1 base from J, leaving 9 bases between. This CDR3 comprises 13 residues. CDR1 is ENHRY, CDR2 SYGVKD, per germline. The CDR3 region has the DNA TGTGCCATCAGAGGGGCCTCGAACACTGAAGCTTTCTTT. Its translation is CAIRGASNTEAFF.

This chain links TRBV6-4 with TRBJ1-2; possibly TRBD1 for D (5 bases). V was trimmed by 2 bases and J by 4 bases, leaving 14 bases between them. The CDR3 covers 15 residues. Germline V CDR1 and CDR2: MRHNA, SNTAGT. CDR3 protein: CASSDPHRQLYGYTF. In nucleotides, the CDR3 is TGTGCCAGCAGTGACCCTCATCGACAGCTCTATGGCTACACCTTC.

The chain links TRBV6-2 or TRBV6-3 to TRBJ1-2; D is possibly TRBD1 (5 bases). This CDR3 comprises 13 residues. The V gene lost 5 bases and the J gene lost 7 bases, with 14 bases spanning the gap. Per germline, CDR1 MNHEY and CDR2 SVGEGT. In DNA, the CDR3 is TGTGCCAGCAGTGATCAGGGTCGTCGTGGCTACACCTTC. Protein product: CASSDQGRRGYTF.

This chain links TRBV7-6 with TRBJ1-2; TRBD1 might be the D (6 bases). V was trimmed by 1 base and J by 4 bases, leaving 13 bases between them. The CDR3 runs 15 residues. In germline, CDR1 is SGHVS, CDR2 FNYEAQ. CDR3 protein: CASSLGDTWPYGYTF. As DNA, the CDR3 is TGTGCCAGCAGCTTAGGGGACACTTGGCCCTATGGCTACACCTTC.

V is TRBV7-2 and J is TRBJ1-2; the D is unclear. Trimming removed 5 bases from V and 0 bases from J, with 13 bases in between. In germline, CDR1 is SGHTA, CDR2 FQGNSA. The CDR3 loop spans 15 amino acids. The CDR3: CASSLTLQANYGYTF. The CDR3 region has the DNA TGTGCCAGCAGCCTCACCCTCCAGGCTAACTATGGCTACACCTTC.

The genes are TRBV9 and TRBJ1-1, with 9 bases identical to TRBD1. This CDR3 has 15 amino acids. J gave up 2 bases and V 0 bases, and 2 bases lay outside the gene matches. Germline CDR1 and CDR2: SGDLS and YYNGEE. The CDR3 loop is CASSVGTGVNTEAFF. In DNA form, the CDR3 reads TGTGCCAGCAGCGTAGGGACAGGGGTAAACACTGAAGCTTTCTTT.

This clone has a handful of counts. The chain joins TRBV18 to TRBJ1-3; 9 bases match TRBD1. Germline CDR1 reads KGHSH; CDR2 reads LQKENI. V lost 3 bases to trimming and J lost 2 bases; unmatched junction nucleotides: 5. CDR3 length: 16 amino acids. CDR3 residues: CASSPGQGKAGNTIYF. Written as DNA, the CDR3 is TGTGCCAGCTCACCCGGACAGGGGAAGGCTGGAAACACCATATATTTT. The variable domain in full, with the rest retrieved from reference TRBV18 and TRBJ1-3, is NAGVMQNPRHLVRRRGQEARLRCSPMKGHSHVYWYRQLPEEGLKFMVYLQKENIIDESGMPKERFSAEFPKEGPSILRIQQVVRGDSAAYFCASSPGQGKAGNTIYFGEGSWLTVV.

J is TRBJ1-4 and V is TRBV18; tentatively, D is TRBD1 (5 bases). The V end lost 4 bases, the J end lost 8 bases, and 17 bases lay between the germline ends. This CDR3 spans 15 amino acids. CDR1 KGHSH and CDR2 LQKENI come from the germline V gene. CDR3 sequence reads: CASSLGTPRREKLFF. DNA of the CDR3: TGTGCCAGCTCACTAGGGACTCCCCGAAGGGAAAAACTGTTTTTT.

The chain carries TRBV27 and TRBJ1-6; TRBD1 matches 10 bases. This CDR3 has 17 amino acids. V shed 1 base and J 10 bases; nucleotides not matched to a gene: 10. CDR1 and CDR2 (germline): MNHEY, SMNVEV (reference sequence). CDR3 nucleotide sequence: TGTGCCAGCAGTTTATTTCCTGGGACAGGGGAGACGTCACCCCTCCACTTT. Its translation is CASSLFPGTGETSPLHF.

In its sample, this clone was seen once. V gene TRBV5-1 combines with J gene TRBJ2-3, with 11 positions matching TRBD2. J was trimmed by 3 bases and V by 4 bases; bases with no gene match: 7. This CDR3 has 16 amino acids. Per the germline V gene, CDR1 is SGHRS and CDR2 is YFSETQ. The CDR3 coding sequence is TGCGCCAGCAGCACCATAGCGGGGGGGCTTACAGATACGCAGTATTTT. Encoded protein: CASSTIAGGLTDTQYF.

The rearrangement links TRBV7-9 to TRBJ1-1; weak D call: TRBD1 (6 bases). Looked up from germline, CDR1 is SEHNR and CDR2 is FQNEAQ (reference sequence). The CDR3 extends over 15 amino acids. Trimming cost V 1 base and J 5 bases, with 14 bases left between them. CDR3 amino acids: CASSLEGRGMTEAFF. In DNA form, the CDR3 reads TGTGCCAGCAGCTTAGAGGGCAGGGGTATGACTGAAGCTTTCTTT.

The chain is built from TRBV11-2 and TRBJ1-3; TRBD1 agrees at 7 bases. There are 15 residues in the CDR3. V lost 5 bases and J lost 0; bases outside the gene matches: 4. Germline values: CDR1 SGHAT, CDR2 FQNNGV. In DNA form, the CDR3 reads TGTGCCAGCAGCCCCCGACAGGGCTCTGGAAACACCATATATTTT. It translates to CASSPRQGSGNTIYF. Supplemented by reference TRBV11-2 and TRBJ1-3, the full variable domain reads EAGVAQSPRYKIIEKRQSVAFWCNPISGHATLYWYQQILGQGPKLLIQFQNNGVVDDSQLPKDRFSAERLKGVDSTLKIQPAKLEDSAVYLCASSPRQGSGNTIYFGEGSWLTVV.

The chain joins TRBV7-9 to TRBJ1-1, with D perhaps matching TRBD1 (6 bases). V lost 3 bases to trimming and J lost 6 bases, with 14 bases between them. The CDR3 is 14 residues long. Germline loops: CDR1 SEHNR, CDR2 FQNEAQ (reference sequence). Here the CDR3 reads CASSLAGGPPEAFF. Here the CDR3 DNA reads TGTGCCAGCAGCTTGGCCGGGGGGCCCCCTGAAGCTTTCTTT.

The chain links TRBV5-4 to TRBJ2-3; possibly TRBD1 for D (5 bases). The V gene's germline CDR1 is SGHNT and CDR2 YYREEE (reference sequence). V lost 0 bases and J lost 0, with 11 bases in between. There are 16 residues in the CDR3. In DNA, the CDR3 is TGTGCCAGCAGCTTGGCCCGGCAGGGAAGCACAGATACGCAGTATTTT. This codes for CASSLARQGSTDTQYF.

The V call is TRBV6-5, the J call TRBJ2-2, with 9 positions matching TRBD1. V was clipped by 10 bases and J by 2 bases; unmatched bases: 5. Per germline, CDR1 MNHEY and CDR2 SVGAGI. The CDR3 has 14 amino acids. The CDR3 DNA reads as TGTGCCATCAAGGACAGGGGAAACACCGGGGAGCTGTTTTTT. It encodes CAIKDRGNTGELFF.

The rearrangement links TRBV7-8 to TRBJ2-5, with 13 bases lining up with TRBD2. V was clipped by 0 bases and J by 0 bases; unmatched bases: 7. The CDR3 is 19 residues long. CDR1 and CDR2 (germline): SGHVS, FQNEAQ. DNA for the CDR3: TGTGCCAGCAGCTTAGCGGCTACAGGACTAGCGGGGGACCAAGAGACCCAGTACTTC. As protein: CASSLAATGLAGDQETQYF.

J is TRBJ1-2 and V is TRBV2; tentative D call: TRBD1 (5 bases). The CDR3 length is 15 residues. Germline V gives CDR1 SNHLY, CDR2 FYNNEI. The V and J ends lost 0 bases and 5 bases respectively, with 13 bases between them. CDR3 coding DNA: TGTGCCAGCAGTGAAGCTCAACAGGCTTCGTATGGCTACACCTTC. It codes for CASSEAQQASYGYTF.

The chain couples TRBV6-2 or TRBV6-3 to TRBJ2-3; 14 bases line up with TRBD2. V gave up 4 bases and J gave up 4 bases; unmatched junction bases: 1. The CDR3 runs 15 residues. CDR1 and CDR2 from the germline V gene are MNHEY and SVGEGT. The CDR3 sequence: CASSLTSGGADTQYF. The CDR3 region has the DNA TGTGCCAGCAGTTTGACTAGCGGGGGGGCAGATACGCAGTATTTT.

The chain has TRBV6-5 and TRBJ1-3, with D perhaps matching TRBD1 (5 bases). The germline CDR1 and CDR2 sequences are MNHEY and SVGAGI. Trimming removed 6 bases at V and 4 bases at J, with 10 bases between. The CDR3 has 13 residues. The CDR3, as DNA: TGTGCCAGCAGCAGGGTGTCCGGAAACACCATATATTTT. This gives the protein CASSRVSGNTIYF.

The J gene is TRBJ1-1, the V gene TRBV6-2 or TRBV6-3; no reliable D call. Germline CDR1 and CDR2: MNHEY and SVGEGT. Trimming pared 3 bases from V and 4 bases from J, leaving 18 bases between. The CDR3 contains 16 residues. The CDR3 coding sequence is TGTGCCAGCAGTTATGGCGGCCAAACCGTTAGCACTGAAGCTTTCTTT. This codes for CASSYGGQTVSTEAFF.

This chain joins TRBV5-4 and TRBJ1-2; TRBD1 matches 8 bases. Germline V lookup: CDR1 SGHNT, CDR2 YYREEE (reference sequence). This CDR3 is 13 amino acids long. J was trimmed by 4 bases and V by 3 bases; bases with no gene match: 2. CDR3 sequence: CASSWTGFYGYTF. CDR3 in DNA: TGTGCCAGCAGCTGGACAGGGTTCTATGGCTACACCTTC.

This clone was seen only a few times. CDR3 DNA sequence: TGTGCCAGCAATAGTAAGGAACAGATAACCTACGAGCAGTACTTC. Translated, it gives CASNSKEQITYEQYF. The chain has TRBV21-1 and TRBJ2-7; the table gives TRBD1 as D, unverified against the DNA. TRBV21-1 is recorded as a pseudogene. CDR3 size: 15 residues.